Below, 23 T cell receptor beta chains from the same sample are listed, as sequenced in a study of beta chain features in type 1 diabetes. Study-wide findings and caveats: Shorter TCRB CDR3s, moderately but significantly so, were found in Type 1 diabetes patients in all four CD4+ subsets.

The sequenced template was cDNA made from the entire isolated RNA. Generated by immunoSEQ multiplex PCR, the TCRdb table keeps only in-frame clones and is missing some. The table has some 350,000 clones, about 13% seen once. Their antigens remain unidentified. Sequenced sample: naive CD4+ T cells from blood. These receptors were taken from a young woman with type 1 diabetes.

This clone was observed a few times. The CDR3 bases are TGTGCCAGCAGCGTAGGTCTCGTGGCTGCTCGAGATACGCAGTATTTT. Encoded protein: CASSVGLVAARDTQYF. The chain links TRBV9 to TRBJ2-3; no reliable D call. The CDR3 consists of 16 residues. Germline V gene sequence: CDR1 SGDLS, CDR2 YYNGEE. V was clipped by 0 bases and J by 5 bases, with 16 bases between them.

The chain joins TRBV27 to TRBJ1-2, with TRBD1 matching 8 bases. This CDR3 comprises 15 residues. Germline-derived CDR1 and CDR2 are MNHEY and SMNVEV (reference sequence). Germline trimming cut 5 bases from V and 8 bases from J; bases unmatched to any gene: 13. The CDR3 spells CASSAWDRRDGGYTF. The CDR3 region has the DNA TGTGCCAGCAGTGCCTGGGACAGGAGGGACGGGGGCTACACCTTC.

This clone was counted a few times. The chain carries TRBV2 and TRBJ2-3, with a possible D match to TRBD1 (6 bases). Per the germline V gene, CDR1 is SNHLY and CDR2 is FYNNEI. CDR3 length equals 14 residues. V was clipped by 5 bases and J by 2 bases, with 11 bases between them. The CDR3: CASSPGQYTDTQYF. The DNA for the CDR3 is TGTGCCAGCAGTCCAGGACAGTACACAGATACGCAGTATTTT. The full variable domain, rest sourced from reference TRBV2 and TRBJ2-3, is EPEVTQTPSHQVTQMGQEVILRCVPISNHLYFYWYRQILGQKVEFLVSFYNNEISEKSEIFDDQFSVERPDGSNFTLKIRSTKLEDSAMYFCASSPGQYTDTQYFGPGTRLTVL.

This clone was picked up a small number of times. The V call is TRBV4-3, the J call TRBJ2-3; D gene uncertain. V lost 0 bases and J 2 bases, leaving 6 bases between the germline ends. Per the germline V gene, CDR1 is LGHNA and CDR2 is YSLEER. The CDR3 runs to 14 residues. CDR3 loop: CASSQDSLTDTQYF. For the CDR3, the DNA is TGCGCCAGCAGCCAAGACTCCCTCACAGATACGCAGTATTTT.

The chain joins TRBV7-9 to TRBJ1-4; 7 nucleotides agree with TRBD1. This CDR3 has 14 residues. CDR1 and CDR2 (germline): SEHNR, FQNEAQ (reference sequence). The ends lost 5 bases at V and 8 bases at J; junction bases unmatched: 8. The CDR3 nucleotides are TGTGCCAGCAGCGCAGACAGGGACGCGGAAAAACTGTTTTTT. Translating gives CASSADRDAEKLFF.

The sample holds a few counts of this clone. The chain is built from TRBV6-5 and TRBJ2-6; D call uncertain. Germline assignment: CDR1 MNHEY and CDR2 SVGAGI. V was cut by 6 bases and J by 0 bases, with 9 bases left in between. The CDR3 is made up of 15 amino acids. The CDR3 bases are TGTGCCAGCAGGACGGCTAGCTCTGGGGCCAACGTCCTGACTTTC. It translates to CASRTASSGANVLTF.

The table lists this clone with a few counts. This chain uses TRBV6-6 with TRBJ2-1, with D uncertain. Trimming left V 0 bases short and J 5 bases short, with 8 bases between. The CDR3 is 14 amino acids. The germline gives CDR1 MNHNY, CDR2 SVGAGI (reference sequence). The CDR3 sequence: CASSYSSSNNEQFF. The DNA of the CDR3 is TGTGCCAGCAGTTACTCGAGTTCTAACAATGAGCAGTTCTTC.

This chain connects TRBV18 to TRBJ2-5; 8 bases align to TRBD1. Trimming took 6 bases from V and 7 from J; bases not matched to a gene: 13. This CDR3 is 15 amino acids long. Germline CDR1 and CDR2: KGHSH and LQKENI. CDR3 loop: CASSSGQVDLGTQYF. CDR3 coding DNA: TGTGCCAGCTCCTCGGGACAGGTGGATTTAGGGACCCAGTACTTC.

This sequence joins TRBV7-2 and TRBJ2-3; TRBD2 matches at 7 bases. The germline V gene has CDR1 SGHTA and CDR2 FQGNSA. J gave up 4 bases and V 6 bases, and 4 bases lay outside the gene matches. The CDR3 is 13 residues long. The CDR3 protein is CASRAGVADTQYF. CDR3 nucleotides: TGTGCCAGCAGGGCGGGAGTGGCAGATACGCAGTATTTT.

The chain has TRBV29-1 and TRBJ2-1; 9 bases agree with TRBD2. The V and J ends lost 2 bases and 6 bases, in that order; junction bases with no gene match: 8. Germline V gene lookup returns CDR1 SQVTM and CDR2 ANQGSEA. The CDR3 is 15 residues long. CDR3 nucleotides: TGCAGCGTTGAATTGCGACTAGCGGAGCTCAATGAGCAGTTCTTC. It encodes CSVELRLAELNEQFF.

The sample holds a few counts of this clone. This chain joins TRBV7-6 and TRBJ2-7; tentatively, D is TRBD2 (6 bases). V was pared by 1 base and J by 3 bases, with 19 bases between. CDR3 length: 17 residues. Germline V lookup: CDR1 SGHVS, CDR2 FNYEAQ. The CDR3 bases are TGTGCCAGCAGCTTAGAAGGGTCGGCGGGGCCAGGCTACGAGCAGTACTTC. Translation gives CASSLEGSAGPGYEQYF.

The rearrangement joins TRBV19 to TRBJ1-2, with 9 bases that match TRBD1. Trimming took 6 bases from V and 4 from J; bases not matched to a gene: 9. Germline CDR1 LNHDA, CDR2 SQIVND (reference sequence). The length of the CDR3 is 15 residues. The CDR3 reads CASSLYRGQAYGYTF. CDR3 sequence (DNA): TGTGCCAGTAGCCTTTACAGGGGGCAGGCCTATGGCTACACCTTC.

The rearrangement joins TRBV15 to TRBJ1-2, with TRBD1 matching 7 bases. Germline V gene data show CDR1 as LNHNV and CDR2 as YYDKDF (reference sequence). The CDR3 runs to 14 residues. V lost 0 bases to trimming and J lost 8 bases; unmatched junction nucleotides: 6. The CDR3 loop is CATSRDEGAYGYTF. The DNA of the CDR3 is TGTGCCACCAGCAGAGATGAGGGGGCGTACGGCTACACCTTC.

This clone has a handful of counts. This rearrangement joins TRBV5-4 to TRBJ2-1; D perhaps matches TRBD2 (7 bases). Trimming cost V 4 bases and J 7 bases, with 18 bases left between them. The length of the CDR3 is 15 residues. Germline values: CDR1 SGHNT, CDR2 YYREEE (reference sequence). DNA of the CDR3: TGTGCCAGCAGCGCAGAGGGGGGGAGTAGAAATGAGCAGTTCTTC. This codes for CASSAEGGSRNEQFF. Full variable domain (outside the CDR3, taken from reference TRBV5-4 and TRBJ2-1): ETGVTQSPTHLIKTRGQQVTLRCSSQSGHNTVSWYQQALGQGPQFIFQYYREEENGRGNFPPRFSGLQFPNYSSELNVNALELDDSALYLCASSAEGGSRNEQFFGPGTRLTVL.

This clone was picked up a small number of times. One end of the junction fails to match germline, which may point to a read error. The V call is TRBV7-2, the J call TRBJ2-1; tentative D call: TRBD2 (5 bases). This CDR3 is 14 amino acids long. The V gene's germline CDR1 is SGHTA and CDR2 FQGNSA. The CDR3 sequence is CASSIALPENEQFF. The CDR3 coding sequence is TGTGCCAGCAGCATAGCGCTACCGGAGAATGAGCAGTTCTTC. The full variable domain, completed using reference TRBV7-2 and TRBJ2-1, is GAGVSQSPSNKVTEKGKDVELRCDPISGHTALYWYRQSLGQGLEFLIYFQGNSAPDKSGLPSDRFSAERTGGSVSTLTIQRTQQEDSAVYLCASSIALPENEQFFGPGTRLTVL.

V usage is TRBV30 and J usage is TRBJ2-3; 12 bases are a match to TRBD1. V lost 5 bases to trimming and J lost 6 bases; unmatched junction nucleotides: 9. Germline V gene data show CDR1 as GTSNPN and CDR2 as SVGIG (reference sequence). The CDR3 contains 15 residues. CDR3 sequence reads: CAWGPGQGALDTQYF. CDR3 nucleotides: TGTGCCTGGGGTCCGGGACAGGGGGCATTGGATACGCAGTATTTT.

This clone showed up just a few times. The chain uses TRBV15 and TRBJ2-6; TRBD1 is a possible D gene (5 bases). Germline CDR1 LNHNV, CDR2 YYDKDF (reference sequence). The CDR3 contains 17 residues. V was pared by 3 bases and J by 1 base, with 13 bases between. The CDR3: CATSRSGKTSGANVLTF. The CDR3 region has the DNA TGTGCCACCAGCAGGTCAGGGAAAACTTCTGGGGCCAACGTCCTGACTTTC.

The rearrangement uses TRBV6-5 and TRBJ2-2; 8 nucleotides align to TRBD1. V lost 5 bases to trimming and J lost 3 bases; unmatched junction nucleotides: 2. This CDR3 comprises 14 residues. Looked up from germline, CDR1 is MNHEY and CDR2 is SVGAGI. CDR3 DNA sequence: TGTGCCAGCAGTCCAGGGGGCTACACCGGGGAGCTGTTTTTT. It codes for CASSPGGYTGELFF.

The V and J genes are TRBV7-3 and TRBJ2-5; 9 bases fit TRBD1. CDR3 size: 13 residues. V was clipped by 6 bases and J by 4 bases; unmatched bases: 3. Germline V gene lookup returns CDR1 SGHTA and CDR2 FQGTGA. CDR3 coding DNA: TGTGCCAGCAGTGGGACAGGGAGAGAGACCCAGTACTTC. Encoded protein: CASSGTGRETQYF. Full variable domain (outside the CDR3, taken from reference TRBV7-3 and TRBJ2-5): GAGVSQTPSNKVTEKGKYVELRCDPISGHTALYWYRQSLGQGPEFLIYFQGTGAADDSGLPNDRFFAVRPEGSVSTLKIQRTERGDSAVYLCASSGTGRETQYFGPGTRLLVL.

There are a few counts of this clone. The chain has TRBV19 and TRBJ1-5, with D unclear. The V end was cut by 6 bases, the J end by 2 bases, with 5 bases between. The CDR3 has 12 residues. In germline, CDR1 is LNHDA, CDR2 SQIVND (reference sequence). The CDR3 nucleotides are TGTGCCAGTAGACGAGGCAATCAGCCCCAGCATTTT. Encoded protein: CASRRGNQPQHF.

This clone was seen a few times. The chain combines TRBV19 with TRBJ1-2; 7 bases match TRBD1. V shed 4 bases, J shed 4 bases, and the junction held 15 bases outside the gene matches. This CDR3 has 17 residues. The germline V gene has CDR1 LNHDA and CDR2 SQIVND (reference sequence). CDR3 amino acids: CASSSTGQPPRRYGYTF. In DNA form, the CDR3 reads TGTGCCAGTAGTAGCACGGGACAGCCTCCCCGACGCTATGGCTACACCTTC.

This clone has just one count. The V call is TRBV19, the J call TRBJ2-1; maybe TRBD2 (6 bases). The CDR3 sequence is 15 residues long. V lost 7 bases, J lost 7 bases, and 20 bases lay in between. Germline assignment: CDR1 LNHDA and CDR2 SQIVND (reference sequence). The CDR3 loop reads CASTPVEAGLNEQFF. CDR3 bases: TGTGCCAGTACCCCCGTGGAAGCGGGCCTGAATGAGCAGTTCTTC.

The DNA for the CDR3 is TGTGCCTGGCGGGGGTACAATGAGCAGTTCTTC. It codes for CAWRGYNEQFF. The chain carries TRBV30 and TRBJ2-1, with a tentative D call TRBD2 (6 bases). In germline, CDR1 is GTSNPN, CDR2 SVGIG (reference sequence). Trimming removed 5 bases from V and 4 bases from J, with 6 bases in between. The CDR3 totals 11 residues.